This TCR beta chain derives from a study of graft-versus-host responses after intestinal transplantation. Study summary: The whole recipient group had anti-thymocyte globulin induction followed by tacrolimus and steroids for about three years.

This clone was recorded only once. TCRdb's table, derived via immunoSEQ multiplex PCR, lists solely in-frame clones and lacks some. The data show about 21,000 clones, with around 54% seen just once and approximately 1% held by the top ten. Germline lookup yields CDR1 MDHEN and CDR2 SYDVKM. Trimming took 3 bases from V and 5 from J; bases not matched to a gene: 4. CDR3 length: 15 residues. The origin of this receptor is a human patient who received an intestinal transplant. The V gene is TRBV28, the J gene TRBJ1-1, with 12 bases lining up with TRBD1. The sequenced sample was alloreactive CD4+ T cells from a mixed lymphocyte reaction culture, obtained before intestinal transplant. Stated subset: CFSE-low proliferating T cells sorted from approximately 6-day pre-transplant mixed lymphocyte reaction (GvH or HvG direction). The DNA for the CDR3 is TGTGCCAGCAGTTTTGGGACAGGGGGCGAGACTGAAGCTTTCTTT. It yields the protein CASSFGTGGETEAFF.